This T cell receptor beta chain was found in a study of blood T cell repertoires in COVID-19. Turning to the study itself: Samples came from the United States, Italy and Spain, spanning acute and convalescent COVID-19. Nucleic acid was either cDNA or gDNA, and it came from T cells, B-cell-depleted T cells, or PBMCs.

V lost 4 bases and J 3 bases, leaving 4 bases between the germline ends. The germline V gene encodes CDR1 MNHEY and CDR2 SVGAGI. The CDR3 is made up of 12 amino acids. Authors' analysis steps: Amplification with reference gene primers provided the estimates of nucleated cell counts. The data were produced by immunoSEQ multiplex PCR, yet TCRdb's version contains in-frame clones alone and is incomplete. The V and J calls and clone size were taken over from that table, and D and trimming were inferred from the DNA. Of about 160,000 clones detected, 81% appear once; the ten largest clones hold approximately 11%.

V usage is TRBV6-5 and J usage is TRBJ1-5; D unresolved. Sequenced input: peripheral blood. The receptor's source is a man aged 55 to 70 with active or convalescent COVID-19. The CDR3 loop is CASSFVNQPQHF. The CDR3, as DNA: TGTGCCAGCAGTTTCGTCAATCAGCCCCAGCATTTT.